These 20 T cell receptor beta chains were sequenced from one sample in a study of blood T cell repertoires in COVID-19. Data came from immunoSEQ multiplex PCR; TCRdb stores just in-frame clones and leaves some out. The sample holds roughly 250,000 clones, around 79% seen once. Material: peripheral blood. The receptors were sampled from a woman aged 80 or over with acute or convalescent COVID-19.

The CDR3 nucleotides read TGTGCCAGCAGCGGGGGGGGCACTGAAGCTTTCTTT. Amino acids: CASSGGGTEAFF. The gene calls are TRBV11-3 and TRBJ1-1, with D perhaps matching TRBD1 (5 bases). This CDR3 contains 12 residues. The V gene's germline CDR1 is SGHNT and CDR2 YENEEA. V was trimmed by 5 bases and J by 4 bases, leaving 8 bases between them. The full variable domain, completed using reference TRBV11-3 and TRBJ1-1, is EAGVVQSPRYKIIEKKQPVAFWCNPISGHNTLYWYLQNLGQGPELLIRYENEEAVDDSQLPKDRFSAERLKGVDSTLKIQPAELGDSAVYLCASSGGGTEAFFGQGTRLTVV.

In regard to this clone: Other DNA sequences within the sample encode an identical CDR3. This chain joins TRBV3-1 (or the pseudogene TRBV3-2) and TRBJ2-1; D is perhaps TRBD2 (6 bases). The CDR3 sequence is 14 residues long. Per the germline V gene, CDR1 is LGHDT and CDR2 is YNNKEL (reference sequence). V lost 3 bases to trimming and J lost 6 bases, with 12 bases between them. As DNA, the CDR3 is TGTGCCAGCAGCCAGAGAGGAGGGCTCAATGAGCAGTTCTTC. Translation gives CASSQRGGLNEQFF.

The chain uses TRBV6-5 and TRBJ2-1; 7 bases agree with TRBD1. The CDR3 has 16 amino acids. Germline V lookup: CDR1 MNHEY, CDR2 SVGAGI. J lost 4 bases, V lost 2 bases, and 8 bases had no gene match. The CDR3 protein is CASSYRWTGDYNEQFF. CDR3 in DNA: TGTGCCAGCAGTTACCGCTGGACAGGTGATTACAATGAGCAGTTCTTC.

The chain uses TRBV7-9 and TRBJ2-4; the D is unclear. Germline V gene lookup returns CDR1 SEHNR and CDR2 FQNEAQ (reference sequence). The CDR3 consists of 17 residues. V was pared by 4 bases and J by 0 bases, with 16 bases between. The DNA of the CDR3 is TGTGCCAGCAGCTCTCCCCAGGTTGGTGTAGCCAAAAACATTCAGTACTTC. Protein sequence: CASSSPQVGVAKNIQYF.

V is TRBV7-9 and J is TRBJ1-1; D gene unclear. The germline CDR1 and CDR2 sequences are SEHNR and FQNEAQ (reference sequence). Between the trimmed V and J ends, which lost 6 bases and 6 bases, there was a span of 14 bases. This CDR3 comprises 13 residues. The CDR3 DNA reads as TGTGCCAGCAGTTCCCTCGGTAGTTCTGAAGCTTTCTTT. Its translation is CASSSLGSSEAFF.

The rearrangement links TRBV6-5 to TRBJ1-2; D gene ambiguous. Germline V gene lookup returns CDR1 MNHEY and CDR2 SVGAGI. V lost 7 bases and J lost 2, with 14 bases in between. This CDR3 has 14 amino acids. CDR3 residues: CASKLGGKNYGYTF. CDR3 nucleotide sequence: TGTGCCAGCAAGCTGGGAGGGAAAAACTATGGCTACACCTTC.

This clone was found a few times. The chain carries TRBV6-6 and TRBJ2-1, with D perhaps matching TRBD1 (5 bases). The ends were cut back, 0 bases at V and 9 bases at J, with 9 bases in the middle. This CDR3 comprises 13 residues. CDR1 and CDR2 from the germline V gene are MNHNY and SVGAGI (reference sequence). The CDR3 DNA reads TGTGCCAGCAGTTACTCCAGGGCCACTGAGCAGTTCTTC. Amino acid sequence: CASSYSRATEQFF.

This clone occurred a few times. V usage is TRBV9 and J usage is TRBJ2-5; D is perhaps TRBD2 (6 bases). The CDR3 runs to 14 residues. Per germline, CDR1 SGDLS and CDR2 YYNGEE. Trimming took off 0 bases at V and 5 bases at J, with 11 bases between the two ends. CDR3 DNA: TGTGCCAGCAGCGTAGGTGGTACTAGCGAGACCCAGTACTTC. This codes for CASSVGGTSETQYF.

Only a few counts were recorded for this clone. The chain has TRBV7-9 and TRBJ1-5; D is undetermined. This CDR3 contains 13 residues. Germline CDR1 and CDR2: SEHNR and FQNEAQ (reference sequence). The ends were cut back, 2 bases at V and 4 bases at J, with 6 bases in the middle. The CDR3 spells CASSLRQNQPQHF. In DNA, the CDR3 is TGTGCCAGCAGCTTACGCCAGAATCAGCCCCAGCATTTT.

The CDR3 DNA reads as TGCGCCAGCAGCCGTCGACTAGCGGGTGTGAGGACAGATACGCAGTATTTT. This translates into CASSRRLAGVRTDTQYF. The V gene is TRBV4-1, the J gene TRBJ2-3, with 10 bases aligning to TRBD2. V was pared by 4 bases and J by 3 bases, with 10 bases of the junction left unmatched. CDR3 size: 17 residues. Per germline, CDR1 MGHRA and CDR2 YSYEKL.

The genes are TRBV7-2 and TRBJ2-5, with TRBD2 matching 9 bases. Germline assignment: CDR1 SGHTA and CDR2 FQGNSA. CDR3 length: 16 amino acids. V shed 2 bases and J 4 bases; nucleotides not matched to a gene: 8. The CDR3: CASSLLAGRLVETQYF. CDR3 in DNA: TGTGCCAGCAGCTTACTAGCGGGGAGGCTTGTAGAGACCCAGTACTTC.

The chain combines TRBV7-9 with TRBJ1-1; D unclear. Trimming took off 2 bases at V and 4 bases at J, with 14 bases between the two ends. The CDR3 length is 15 residues. In germline, CDR1 is SEHNR, CDR2 FQNEAQ (reference sequence). CDR3 protein: CASSLNLGVATEAFF. CDR3 DNA: TGTGCCAGCAGCTTAAACCTCGGGGTCGCCACTGAAGCTTTCTTT.

The J gene is TRBJ1-2, the V gene TRBV6-2 or TRBV6-3; no clear D gene. CDR1 is MNHEY and CDR2 is SVGEGT in the germline V gene. The CDR3 is 13 residues long. With 6 bases removed from V and 2 bases from J, the gap between germline ends came to 10 bases. The CDR3 coding sequence is TGTGCCAGCAGCCCGAACCTAAACTATGGCTACACCTTC. This gives the protein CASSPNLNYGYTF.

This chain links TRBV7-9 with TRBJ2-2; unclear D gene. This CDR3 comprises 11 residues. Germline-derived CDR1 and CDR2 are SEHNR and FQNEAQ (reference sequence). The V gene lost 6 bases and the J gene lost 7 bases, with 6 bases spanning the gap. The CDR3 DNA is TGTGCCAGCAGATCCGGCGGGGAGCTGTTTTTT. This translates into CASRSGGELFF.

This rearrangement joins TRBV6-6 to TRBJ2-3; 8 bases align to TRBD2. The germline CDR1 and CDR2 sequences are MNHNY and SVGAGI (reference sequence). The V gene end was trimmed by 8 bases and the J gene end by 7 bases; junction bases not matched to a gene: 11. The CDR3 is made up of 14 amino acids. CDR3 in amino acids: CASLPRGGLNTQYF. CDR3 coding DNA: TGTGCCAGCCTCCCCCGGGGGGGACTAAATACGCAGTATTTT.

The chain carries TRBV30 and TRBJ2-7, with TRBD1 matching over 9 bases. Germline trimming cut 8 bases from V and 2 bases from J; bases unmatched to any gene: 7. The CDR3 loop spans 13 amino acids. Germline V gives CDR1 GTSNPN, CDR2 SVGIG (reference sequence). This chain's CDR3 is CAGGQGWAYEQYF. CDR3 DNA: TGTGCCGGAGGACAGGGGTGGGCCTACGAGCAGTACTTC.

The chain links TRBV7-9 to TRBJ2-5; TRBD2 aligns across 13 bases. This CDR3 is 15 amino acids long. Losses at the gene ends were 5 bases for V and 4 bases for J; bases not matched to a gene: 4. Germline V lookup: CDR1 SEHNR, CDR2 FQNEAQ (reference sequence). CDR3 sequence (DNA): TGTGCCAGCAGCGAGGGACTAGCGGGGTCAGAGACCCAGTACTTC. Translating gives CASSEGLAGSETQYF.

This clone was observed a handful of times. The chain combines TRBV11-2 with TRBJ2-5, with D possibly being TRBD2 (5 bases). This CDR3 comprises 16 residues. The V gene's germline CDR1 is SGHAT and CDR2 FQNNGV. Trimming cost V 5 bases and J 4 bases, with 20 bases left between them. In DNA form, the CDR3 reads TGTGCCAGCAGCCCCCACTATAGCGACTTCGGAGAGACCCAGTACTTC. This encodes CASSPHYSDFGETQYF.

This clone was observed a single time. The rearrangement uses TRBV18 and TRBJ2-7, with 7 bases identical to TRBD1. In germline, CDR1 is KGHSH, CDR2 LQKENI. V lost 3 bases, J lost 3 bases, and 5 bases stayed unmatched. The CDR3 length is 14 residues. CDR3 amino acids: CASSPETGSYEQYF. CDR3 bases: TGTGCCAGCTCACCCGAGACAGGGAGCTACGAGCAGTACTTC.

V and J are TRBV4-1 and TRBJ2-7; 10 nucleotides agree with TRBD2. J was trimmed by 3 bases and V by 1 base; bases with no gene match: 3. The germline V gene encodes CDR1 MGHRA and CDR2 YSYEKL. The CDR3 sequence is 15 residues long. In DNA form, the CDR3 reads TGCGCCAGCAGCCAAGGTACTAGCGGGATCTACGAGCAGTACTTC. Encoded protein: CASSQGTSGIYEQYF.